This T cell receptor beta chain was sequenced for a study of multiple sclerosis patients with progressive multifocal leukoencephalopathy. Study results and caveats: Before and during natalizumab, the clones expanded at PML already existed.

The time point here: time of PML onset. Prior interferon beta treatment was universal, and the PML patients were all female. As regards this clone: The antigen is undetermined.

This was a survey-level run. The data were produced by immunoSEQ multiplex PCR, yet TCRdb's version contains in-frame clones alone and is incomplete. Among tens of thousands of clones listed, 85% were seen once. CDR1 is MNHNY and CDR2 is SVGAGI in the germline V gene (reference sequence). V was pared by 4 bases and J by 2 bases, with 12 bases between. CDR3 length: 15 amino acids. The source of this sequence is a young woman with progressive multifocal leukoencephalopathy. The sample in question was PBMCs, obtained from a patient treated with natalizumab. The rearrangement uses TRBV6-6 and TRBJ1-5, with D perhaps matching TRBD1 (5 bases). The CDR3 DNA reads TGTGCCAGCAGTTGGACAACGATGGGCAATCAGCCCCAGCATTTT. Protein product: CASSWTTMGNQPQHF.